This T cell receptor beta chain comes out of a study of vaccination and CD4 T cells after COVID-19. Study at large: Post-COVID draws followed diagnosis by a median roughly 93 days (range 35 to 161). Stimulation used overlapping spike peptides from SARS-CoV-2, HCoV-NL63, HCoV-OC43 and HCoV-229E.

Sequencing of cultured CD4+ T cell DNA used the Oncomine TCR Beta short-read assay. Using the QIAamp micro DNA kit, genomic DNA was extracted from the CD4+ T cells that had been cultured. Each CDR3 protein gets one entry after TCRdb re-called the PCR reads with MiXCR. The sample includes 20,000 to 25,000 distinct CDR3 sequences, less than 60% of them seen just once. With regard to this clonotype: The antigen is not known.

Germline CDR1 and CDR2: DFQATT and SNEGSKA (reference sequence). The CDR3 spans 16 residues. The treatment: approximately 11-day PBMC culture with coronavirus spike peptide pools or control peptides (ViraFEST assay). After expanding antigen-specific T cells with peptide pools, ViraFEST sequenced their TCRs. The source is a human donor who had recovered from COVID-19. The sequencing input was CD4+ T cells from blood, cultured in vitro. The chain recombines TRBV20-1 with TRBJ2-1, with 9 bases fitting TRBD1. Gene TRBJ2-7 matches the end of the DNA better, so the J call may be wrong. This chain's CDR3 is CSARGTGPFLSYEQYF. The DNA for the CDR3 is TGCAGTGCCCGCGGGACAGGGCCTTTTCTCTCCTACGAGCAGTACTTC.